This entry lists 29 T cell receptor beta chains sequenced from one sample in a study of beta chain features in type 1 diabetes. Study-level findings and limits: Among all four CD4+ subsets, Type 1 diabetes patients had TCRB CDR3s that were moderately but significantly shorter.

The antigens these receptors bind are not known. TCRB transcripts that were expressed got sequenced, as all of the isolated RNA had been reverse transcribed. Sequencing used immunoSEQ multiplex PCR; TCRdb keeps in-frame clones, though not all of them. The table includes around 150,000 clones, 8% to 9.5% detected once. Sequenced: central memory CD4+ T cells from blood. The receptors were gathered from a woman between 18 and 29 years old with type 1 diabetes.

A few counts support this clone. As DNA, the CDR3 is TGTGCCAGCAGCCCTCGACAGGGGGAAGAGACCCAGTACTTC. Translation gives CASSPRQGEETQYF. The chain is built from TRBV11-3 and TRBJ2-5; 9 bases agree with TRBD1. After removal of 5 bases from V and 3 bases from J, the junction contained 4 bases not matched to a gene. Germline CDR1 reads SGHNT; CDR2 reads YENEEA. The CDR3 covers 14 residues.

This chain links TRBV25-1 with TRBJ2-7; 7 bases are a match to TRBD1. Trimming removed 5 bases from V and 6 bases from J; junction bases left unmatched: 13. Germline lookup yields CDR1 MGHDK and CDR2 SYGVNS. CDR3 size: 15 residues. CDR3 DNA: TGTGCCAGCAGTAGTTACAGGGGCAGACTGGGCGAGCAGTACTTC. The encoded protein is CASSSYRGRLGEQYF.

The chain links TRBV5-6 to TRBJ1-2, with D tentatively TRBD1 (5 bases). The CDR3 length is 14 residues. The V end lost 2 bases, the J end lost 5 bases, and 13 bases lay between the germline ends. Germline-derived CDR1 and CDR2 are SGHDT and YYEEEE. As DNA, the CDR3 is TGTGCCAGCAGCTTCGGGGGATTTGGATATGGCTACACCTTC. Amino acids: CASSFGGFGYGYTF.

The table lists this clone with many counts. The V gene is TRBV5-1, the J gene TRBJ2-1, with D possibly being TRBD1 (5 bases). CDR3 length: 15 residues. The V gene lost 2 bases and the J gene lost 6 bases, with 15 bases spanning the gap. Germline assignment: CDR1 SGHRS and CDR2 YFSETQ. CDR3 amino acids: CASSFRALGINEQFF. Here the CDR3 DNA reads TGCGCCAGCAGCTTCAGGGCCCTGGGCATCAATGAGCAGTTCTTC.

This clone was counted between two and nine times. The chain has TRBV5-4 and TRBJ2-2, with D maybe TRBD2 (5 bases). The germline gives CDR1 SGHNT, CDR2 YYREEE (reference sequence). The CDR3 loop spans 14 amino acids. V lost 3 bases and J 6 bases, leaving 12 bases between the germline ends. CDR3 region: CASSSDLMAGELFF. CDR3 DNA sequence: TGTGCCAGCAGCTCGGACTTGATGGCCGGGGAGCTGTTTTTT. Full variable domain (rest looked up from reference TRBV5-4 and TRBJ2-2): ETGVTQSPTHLIKTRGQQVTLRCSSQSGHNTVSWYQQALGQGPQFIFQYYREEENGRGNFPPRFSGLQFPNYSSELNVNALELDDSALYLCASSSDLMAGELFFGEGSRLTVL.

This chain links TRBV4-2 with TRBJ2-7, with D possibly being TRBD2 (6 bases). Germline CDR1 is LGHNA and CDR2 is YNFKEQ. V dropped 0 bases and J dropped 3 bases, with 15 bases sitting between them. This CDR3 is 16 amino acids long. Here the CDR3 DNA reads TGTGCCAGCAGCCAAGATAATAAGGCGGGGTTCTACGAGCAGTACTTC. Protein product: CASSQDNKAGFYEQYF.

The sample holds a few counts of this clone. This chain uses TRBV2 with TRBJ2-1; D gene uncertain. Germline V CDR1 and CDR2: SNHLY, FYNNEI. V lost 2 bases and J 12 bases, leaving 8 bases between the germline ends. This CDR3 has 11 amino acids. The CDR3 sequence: CASSEQVVQFF. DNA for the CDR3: TGTGCCAGCAGTGAACAGGTCGTGCAGTTCTTC.

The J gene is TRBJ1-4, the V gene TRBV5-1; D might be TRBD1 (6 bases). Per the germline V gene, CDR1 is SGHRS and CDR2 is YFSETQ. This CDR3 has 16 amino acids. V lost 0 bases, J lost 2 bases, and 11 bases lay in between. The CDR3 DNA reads TGCGCCAGCAGCTTGGGGGGGACACCGACTAATGAAAAACTGTTTTTT. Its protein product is CASSLGGTPTNEKLFF.

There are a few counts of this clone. The chain's CDR3 is CASSPPGSAKQYF. The DNA of the CDR3 is TGTGCCAGCTCACCACCCGGGTCCGCTAAGCAGTACTTC. This chain links TRBV18 with TRBJ2-7; no clear D. Trimming removed 0 bases at V and 8 bases at J, with 11 bases between. This CDR3 has 13 amino acids. CDR1 KGHSH and CDR2 LQKENI come from the germline V gene.

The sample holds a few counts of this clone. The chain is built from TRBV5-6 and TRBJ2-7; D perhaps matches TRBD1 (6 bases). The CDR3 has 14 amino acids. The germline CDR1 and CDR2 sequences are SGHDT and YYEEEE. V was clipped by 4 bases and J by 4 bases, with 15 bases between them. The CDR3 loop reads CASSRPDSSYEQYF. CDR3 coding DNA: TGTGCCAGCAGCCGACCGGACAGCTCTTACGAGCAGTACTTC.

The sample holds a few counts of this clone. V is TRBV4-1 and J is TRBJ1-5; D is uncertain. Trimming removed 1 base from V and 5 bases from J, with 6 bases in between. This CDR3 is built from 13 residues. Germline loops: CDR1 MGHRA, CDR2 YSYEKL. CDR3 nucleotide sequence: TGCGCCAGCAGCCAAGTAAGCTATCAGCCCCAGCATTTT. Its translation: CASSQVSYQPQHF.

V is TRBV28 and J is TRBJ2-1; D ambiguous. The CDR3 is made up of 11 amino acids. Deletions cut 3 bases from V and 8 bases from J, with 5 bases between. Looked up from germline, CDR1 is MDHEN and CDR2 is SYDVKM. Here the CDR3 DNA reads TGTGCCAGCAGTTTTACAGATGAGCAGTTCTTC. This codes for CASSFTDEQFF.

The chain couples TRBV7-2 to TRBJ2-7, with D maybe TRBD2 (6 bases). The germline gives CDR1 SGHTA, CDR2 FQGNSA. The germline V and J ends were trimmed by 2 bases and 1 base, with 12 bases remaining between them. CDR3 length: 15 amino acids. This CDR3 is CASSLFREASYEQYF. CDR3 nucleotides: TGTGCCAGCAGCTTATTCAGGGAGGCGTCCTACGAGCAGTACTTC.

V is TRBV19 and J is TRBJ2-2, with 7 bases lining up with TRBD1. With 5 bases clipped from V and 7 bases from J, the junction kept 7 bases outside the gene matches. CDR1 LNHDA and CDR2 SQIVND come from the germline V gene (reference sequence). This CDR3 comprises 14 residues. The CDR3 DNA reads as TGTGCCAGTAGTCCGCCACAGGGGCTCGGGGAGCTGTTTTTT. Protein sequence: CASSPPQGLGELFF.

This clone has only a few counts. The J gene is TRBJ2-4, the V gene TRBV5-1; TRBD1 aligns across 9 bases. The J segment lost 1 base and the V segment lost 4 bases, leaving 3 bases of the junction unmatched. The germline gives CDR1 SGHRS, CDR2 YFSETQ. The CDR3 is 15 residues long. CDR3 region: CASSQDRGAKNIQYF. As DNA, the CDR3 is TGCGCCAGCAGCCAGGACAGGGGTGCCAAAAACATTCAGTACTTC.

The CDR3 sequence: CASSSLAIDEQYF. CDR3 nucleotide sequence: TGTGCCAGCTCATCACTAGCGATCGACGAGCAGTACTTC. The chain has TRBV18 and TRBJ2-7; 7 bases are shared with TRBD2. The CDR3 covers 13 residues. The J segment lost 5 bases and the V segment lost 5 bases, leaving 6 bases of the junction unmatched. CDR1 and CDR2 (germline): KGHSH, LQKENI.

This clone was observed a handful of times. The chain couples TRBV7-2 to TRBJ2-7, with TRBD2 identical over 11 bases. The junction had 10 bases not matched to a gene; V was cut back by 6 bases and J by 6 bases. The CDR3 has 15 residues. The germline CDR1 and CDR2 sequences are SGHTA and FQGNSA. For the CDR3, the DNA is TGTGCCAGCAGTACCCCGGGACTAGCGGACGTCGAGCAGTACTTC. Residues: CASSTPGLADVEQYF.

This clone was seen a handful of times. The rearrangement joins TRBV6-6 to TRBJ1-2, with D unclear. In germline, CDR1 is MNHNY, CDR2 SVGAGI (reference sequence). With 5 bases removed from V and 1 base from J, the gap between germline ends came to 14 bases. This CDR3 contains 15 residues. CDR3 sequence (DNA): TGTGCCAGCAGTCGAGTTGGTACGAGTAACTATGGCTACACCTTC. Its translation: CASSRVGTSNYGYTF.

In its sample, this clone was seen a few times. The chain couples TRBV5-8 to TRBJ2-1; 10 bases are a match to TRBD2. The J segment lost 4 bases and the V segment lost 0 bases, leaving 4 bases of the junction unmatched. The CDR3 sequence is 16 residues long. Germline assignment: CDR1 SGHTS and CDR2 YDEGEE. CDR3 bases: TGTGCCAGCAGCTTGGGGCTAGCGGGAGTGTACAATGAGCAGTTCTTC. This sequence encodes CASSLGLAGVYNEQFF.

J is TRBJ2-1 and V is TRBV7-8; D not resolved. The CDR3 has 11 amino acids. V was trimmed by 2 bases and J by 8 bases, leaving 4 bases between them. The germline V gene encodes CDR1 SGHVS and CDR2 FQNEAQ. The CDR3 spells CASSLIDEQFF. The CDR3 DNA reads TGTGCCAGCAGCTTAATCGATGAGCAGTTCTTC.

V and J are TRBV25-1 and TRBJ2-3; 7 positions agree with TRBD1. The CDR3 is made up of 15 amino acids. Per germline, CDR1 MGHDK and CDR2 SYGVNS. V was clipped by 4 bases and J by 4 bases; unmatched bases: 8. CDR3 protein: CASSARQGRADTQYF. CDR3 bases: TGTGCCAGCAGTGCTCGACAGGGAAGGGCAGATACGCAGTATTTT. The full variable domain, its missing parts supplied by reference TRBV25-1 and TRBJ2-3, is EADIYQTPRYLVIGTGKKITLECSQTMGHDKMYWYQQDPGMELHLIHYSYGVNSTEKGDLSSESTVSRIRTEHFPLTLESARPSHTSQYLCASSARQGRADTQYFGPGTRLTVL.

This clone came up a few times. Here the CDR3 reads CASSPQQGLSTDTQYF. The CDR3 DNA is TGTGCCAGCAGCCCTCAACAGGGGCTGAGCACAGATACGCAGTATTTT. The V gene is TRBV11-2, the J gene TRBJ2-3, with TRBD1 matching over 7 bases. The CDR3 is 16 amino acids. V was pared by 5 bases and J by 0 bases, with 8 bases of the junction left unmatched. Germline V gene data show CDR1 as SGHAT and CDR2 as FQNNGV.

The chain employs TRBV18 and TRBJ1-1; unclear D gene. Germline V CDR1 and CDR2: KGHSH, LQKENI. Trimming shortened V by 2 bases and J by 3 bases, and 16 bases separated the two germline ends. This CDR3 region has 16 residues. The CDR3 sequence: CASSPFLSSTDTEAFF. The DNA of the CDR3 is TGTGCCAGCTCACCATTTCTTAGCAGTACCGACACTGAAGCTTTCTTT. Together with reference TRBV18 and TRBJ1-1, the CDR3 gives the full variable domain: NAGVMQNPRHLVRRRGQEARLRCSPMKGHSHVYWYRQLPEEGLKFMVYLQKENIIDESGMPKERFSAEFPKEGPSILRIQQVVRGDSAAYFCASSPFLSSTDTEAFFGQGTRLTVV.

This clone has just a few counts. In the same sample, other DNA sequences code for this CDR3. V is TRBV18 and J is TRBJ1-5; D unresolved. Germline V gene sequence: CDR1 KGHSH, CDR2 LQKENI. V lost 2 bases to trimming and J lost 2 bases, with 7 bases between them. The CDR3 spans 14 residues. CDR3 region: CASSPGQGNQPQHF. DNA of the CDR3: TGTGCCAGCTCACCAGGGCAGGGCAATCAGCCCCAGCATTTT.

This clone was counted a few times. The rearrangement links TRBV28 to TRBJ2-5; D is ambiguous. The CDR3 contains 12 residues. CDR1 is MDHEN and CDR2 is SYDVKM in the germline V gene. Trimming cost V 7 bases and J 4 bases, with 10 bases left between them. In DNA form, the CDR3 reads TGTGCCAGCACTAACGATAGAGAGACCCAGTACTTC. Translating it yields CASTNDRETQYF.

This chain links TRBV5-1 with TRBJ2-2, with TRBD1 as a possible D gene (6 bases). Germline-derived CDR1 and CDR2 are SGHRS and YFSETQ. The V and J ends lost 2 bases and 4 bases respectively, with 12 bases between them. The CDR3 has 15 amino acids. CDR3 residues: CASSLQGLGTGELFF. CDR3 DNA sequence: TGCGCCAGCAGCTTACAGGGTCTTGGCACCGGGGAGCTGTTTTTT.

CDR3 sequence reads: CAWQGHYEQYF. The CDR3 region has the DNA TGTGCCTGGCAGGGACACTACGAGCAGTACTTC. The chain carries TRBV30 and TRBJ2-7; D perhaps matches TRBD1 (6 bases). The V and J ends lost 5 bases and 3 bases respectively, with 8 bases between them. Germline-derived CDR1 and CDR2 are GTSNPN and SVGIG (reference sequence). The CDR3 totals 11 residues.

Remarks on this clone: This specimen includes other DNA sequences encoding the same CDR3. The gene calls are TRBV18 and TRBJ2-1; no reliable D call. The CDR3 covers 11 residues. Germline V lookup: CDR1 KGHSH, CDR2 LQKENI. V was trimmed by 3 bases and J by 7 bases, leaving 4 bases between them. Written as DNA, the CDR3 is TGTGCCAGCTCACCGTCAAATGAGCAGTTCTTC. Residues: CASSPSNEQFF. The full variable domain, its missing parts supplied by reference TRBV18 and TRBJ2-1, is NAGVMQNPRHLVRRRGQEARLRCSPMKGHSHVYWYRQLPEEGLKFMVYLQKENIIDESGMPKERFSAEFPKEGPSILRIQQVVRGDSAAYFCASSPSNEQFFGPGTRLTVL.

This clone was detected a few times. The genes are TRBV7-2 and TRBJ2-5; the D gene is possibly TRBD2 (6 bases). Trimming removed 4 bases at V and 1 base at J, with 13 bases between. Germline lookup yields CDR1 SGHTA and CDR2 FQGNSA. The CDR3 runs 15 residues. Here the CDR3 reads CASSWVVAAQETQYF. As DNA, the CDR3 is TGTGCCAGCAGCTGGGTAGTAGCGGCCCAAGAGACCCAGTACTTC.